This TCR beta chain was retrieved from a study of vaccination and CD4 T cells after COVID-19 (dated by TCRdb to between 2022 and 2023). With regard to the full study: Convalescent patients had a positive SARS-CoV-2 result on nasal swab PCR, and of these patients, some 10 had mild disease and one had severe disease. The convalescent cohort included six males and four females, with two Hispanic individuals, seven Caucasians, two Asians and one multiracial person. Participants got two doses of the Pfizer-BioNTech BNT162b2 vaccine (n=8) or two doses of the Moderna mRNA-1273 vaccine (n=2). Post-COVID blood samples from convalescent patients were collected a median of around 100 days after diagnosis, with a range of about 35 to 180 days. Post-vaccine blood samples were collected a median of around 2.5 months after the second vaccine dose, ranging from roughly 12 to 241 days. Overlapping spike peptide pools from SARS-CoV-2 and from the common cold coronaviruses HCoV-NL63, HCoV-OC43 and HCoV-229E were used as culture stimuli. Control cultures received a CEFX viral epitope pool as the positive control, an HIV-1 Nef peptide pool as the negative control, or no peptide. In 10 COVID-19 convalescent patients and a few infection-naive healthy vaccine recipients, researchers compared the spike-specific CD4+ TCR repertoire from before mRNA vaccination with the repertoire from after.

Worth noting for this clonotype: The specificity of this receptor is unknown. Qualities for individual bases were not recorded, and no much larger clone is one base off.

Points the paper makes about the study in general: In convalescent patients, nearly all vaccine-specific clones (304 of 307) were found to be mono-reactive for SARS-CoV-2 spike rather than cross-reactive with common cold coronaviruses. The number of convalescent patients in the study was relatively small, and the study did not examine early timepoints following natural infection. The median count of SARS-CoV-2-reactive clonotypes went up from some 23 after infection to about 41 after vaccination, although the change was not significant. In convalescent patients, a median around 89% of post-vaccine SARS-CoV-2-reactive clones were detected only after vaccination, suggesting vaccine-specific priming.

The library was produced with PCR. TCR sequencing of DNA from cultured CD4+ T cells used the Oncomine TCR Beta short-read assay at the Johns Hopkins FTIC core. The QIAamp micro DNA kit was used to extract genomic DNA from the cultured CD4+ T cells. The Oncomine TCR Beta libraries from cultured CD4+ T cells were pooled using unique dual indexes and then sequenced on an Illumina iSeq 100. Concerning the study's data processing: Non-productive sequences were filtered out, and CDR3s that did not start with C, did not end with F or W, or were shorter than 7 amino acids were discarded. The MANAFEST web application identified antigen-specific clonotypes by comparing peptide-stimulated wells against reference wells and other culture wells. For a clone to be called positive, the clone needed an FDR below 0.05, an odds ratio above 5, and a productive frequency above 0.1% in at least two of three replicate wells. A clonotype was classed as cross-reactive if the clonotype showed significant expansion both in SARS-CoV-2 spike wells and in at least one common cold coronavirus spike condition. Levenshtein distances (stringdist) and unrooted phylogenetic trees (ape) in R version 3.6.1 were used to assess CDR3 homology. TCRdb redid the processing of the public reads, applying fastp at Q25 and MiXCR, and retained in-frame beta chains. Every entry covers one CDR3 protein and lists the most common genes and DNA from its rows. V and J calls and clone size were set by TCRdb, not the authors. The sample includes more than 9,500 distinct CDR3 sequences, with more than 45% observed a single time. The ten largest make up roughly 22% of the sample.

Trimming costs V 6 bases and J 3 bases, and their ends lie 12 bases apart. Sequences SNHLY (CDR1) and FYNNEI (CDR2) are obtained from the germline V gene. There are 14 amino acids in the CDR3, from cysteine to phenylalanine inclusive. Only the CDR3 DNA stays, 42 bases, in frame from base 1. The sample's treatment or condition label is to be understood as: roughly 10-day PBMC culture with coronavirus spike peptide pools or control peptides (ViraFEST assay). The ViraFEST assay was used in the study, in which antigen-specific T cells were expanded with peptide pools and expanded clonotypes were subsequently identified by TCR sequencing. Positive SARS-CoV-2 PCR tests in the convalescent patients dated from March to December 2020, before Alpha, Beta and Delta variants emerged in the United States. Each well held millions of PBMCs cultured in IMDM containing roughly 5% human AB serum and approximately 9.8 IU/ml IL-2, with 8.5 to 10 ug/ml peptide pools added. Half of the culture medium was replaced with fresh IL-2-containing medium on days 3 and 7. Once the cells had been in culture for about 10 days, the EasySep CD4+ T cell isolation kit was used to isolate CD4+ T cells by negative selection. Ficoll-Paque Plus gradient centrifugation was used to isolate PBMCs from whole blood, and the isolated PBMCs were then either used fresh or cryopreserved at -140C. In general, triplicate wells were set up for every culture condition.

The chain uses TRBV2 and TRBJ1-5; confidence is insufficient to name the D gene. The sequencing input was CD4+ T cells from blood, cultured in vitro. The source of this sequence is a human donor who had recovered from COVID-19. The nucleotide sequence is TGTGCCAGCAGGAGACGGTCAGACAATCAGCCCCAGCATTTT. Translated, this is CASRRRSDNQPQHF.